This TCR beta chain was documented in a study of T cells after yellow fever vaccination. Across the whole study: Low-cell-number fractions underwent preparation using SMART-Seq v4 Ultra Low Input.

This clonotype has only a few counts. Deletions cut 7 bases from V and 4 bases from J, with 13 bases between. The CDR3 sequence is 13 residues long. 5'RACE template switching generated TCR cDNA, adding a universal primer site and UMIs. MiXCR was run by TCRdb on the 5' RACE reads, yielding one entry per CDR3 protein. In the table there are a few hundred thousand distinct CDR3 sequences, 17% of which are singletons. Sequenced material: PBMCs, taken about 5 days after the first yellow fever vaccination. The sequence came from a man between 18 and 29 years old who received the YFV17D yellow fever vaccine. The chain joins TRBV12-3 or TRBV12-4 to TRBJ2-5; no reliable D call. In DNA form, the CDR3 reads TGTGCCAGCACCATCAATCGGAGAGAGACCCAGTACTTC. It translates to CASTINRRETQYF.